This T cell receptor (beta chain) originates from a study of blood T cells in healthy people across ages. Whole-study results and caveats: TCR beta diversity was tightly associated with the proportion of naive T cells.

CDR3 size: 13 residues. Between the trimmed V and J ends, which lost 3 bases and 5 bases, there was a span of 11 bases. The germline CDR1 and CDR2 sequences are SGHRS and YFSETQ. A sample-barcoded 5' primer and a J-beta primer mix were used in a second PCR of roughly 7 to 11 cycles. TCRdb itself ran the 5' RACE reads through MiXCR, one entry per CDR3 protein. The sample shows 1.5 million to 2 million distinct CDR3 sequences, 25% to 30% of them seen only once. Remarks on this clonotype: Antigen specificity is unknown.

This clonotype was obtained from a woman in her thirties in good health. The rearrangement joins TRBV5-1 to TRBJ1-2; D not certain. The sequencing input was blood. The chain's CDR3 is CASSSEASYGYTF. Written as DNA, the CDR3 is TGCGCCAGCAGCTCGGAGGCATCTTATGGCTACACCTTC.